This is a list of T cell receptor beta chains from one sample in a study of T cells after yellow fever vaccination. From the 5' RACE reads, TCRdb called clonotypes with MiXCR, one entry per CDR3 protein. The sample includes around 350,000 distinct CDR3 sequences, approximately 10% of them seen just once. Sequenced here: PBMCs, sampled on the day of the first yellow fever vaccination. These TCRs come from a man in his late teens or twenties who received the YFV17D yellow fever vaccine. The CDR3 runs from the conserved cysteine through the conserved F or W.

v_call	j_call	cdr3_aa
TRBV7-2	TRBJ1-2	CASRPPSTVVLNYGYTF
TRBV5-1	TRBJ2-1	CASSLVGGRINEQFF
TRBV12-3/TRBV12-4	TRBJ2-7	CASSLAQKGDPGEQYF
TRBV4-3	TRBJ2-5	CASSQPPHPGDRETQYF
TRBV6-2/TRBV6-3	TRBJ2-1	CASSPLGRADNEQFF
TRBV4-1	TRBJ2-6	CASSQVLGANVLTF
TRBV11-3	TRBJ1-2	CASSPRVGGYTF
TRBV12-3/TRBV12-4	TRBJ2-5	CASSWGSETQYF
TRBV30	TRBJ1-4	CAWRGATNEKLFF
TRBV19	TRBJ1-6	CASSLGTDPLHF
TRBV7-2	TRBJ1-1	CASSFIPGTGVTEAFF
TRBV20-1	TRBJ2-1	CSARGVWDNEQFF
TRBV20-1	TRBJ2-7	CSARDRFTYEQYF
TRBV10-3	TRBJ2-6	CAISDSSGINSGANVLTF
TRBV11-2	TRBJ2-3	CASSDRRPWGAGNTDTQYF
TRBV20-1	TRBJ2-4	CSAYWGGNNQYF
TRBV7-2	TRBJ1-2	CASSLLAGKGYTF
TRBV20-1	TRBJ2-7	CSARDWSGAYEQYF
TRBV20-1	TRBJ2-2	CSARHPTRTGELFF
TRBV20-1	TRBJ1-1	CSAPLNTEAFF
TRBV7-6	TRBJ2-5	CASSPLGQQETQYF
TRBV5-5	TRBJ2-1	CASSSRWGRDYNEQFF
TRBV7-3	TRBJ2-2	CASSLRGGLNTGELFF
TRBV4-3	TRBJ1-2	CASSLRDAKFYGYTF
TRBV5-1	TRBJ2-3	CASSLEVAGGSDTQYF
TRBV4-3	TRBJ2-2	CASSQDRLAGGRELFF
TRBV4-3	TRBJ1-1	CASSQEQAGDTEAFF
TRBV7-2	TRBJ1-2	CASSLGGADELYGYTF
TRBV27	TRBJ2-7	CASSPRPGRIYEQYF
TRBV7-2	TRBJ1-1	CASSLVTGGGTEAFF
TRBV7-2	TRBJ2-3	CASSWTGGLTDTQYF
TRBV18	TRBJ1-1	CASSPQQELDTEAFF
TRBV7-6	TRBJ2-2	CASSPDTGNGELFF
TRBV6-5	TRBJ2-3	CASSYLGRSLTDTQYF
TRBV7-2	TRBJ2-1	CASSKQGDGSYNEQFF
TRBV10-3	TRBJ1-2	CAISESEGRGSGYTF
TRBV5-1	TRBJ1-2	CASSRGIRSGGYTF
TRBV20-1	TRBJ2-1	CSARDGRTGSYNEQFF
TRBV2	TRBJ1-2	CASSTPGTGINYGYTF
TRBV3-1	TRBJ2-1	CASSSRQGALNEQFF